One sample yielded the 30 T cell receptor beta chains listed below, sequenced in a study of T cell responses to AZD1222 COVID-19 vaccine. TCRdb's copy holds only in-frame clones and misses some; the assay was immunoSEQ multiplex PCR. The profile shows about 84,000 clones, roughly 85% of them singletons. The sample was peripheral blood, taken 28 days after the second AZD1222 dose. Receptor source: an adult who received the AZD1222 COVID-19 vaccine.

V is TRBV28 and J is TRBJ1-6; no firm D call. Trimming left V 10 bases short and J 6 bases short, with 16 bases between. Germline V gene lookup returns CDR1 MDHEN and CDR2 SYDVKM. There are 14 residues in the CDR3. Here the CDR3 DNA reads TGTGCCATTCTCGGGTCGCTTGGTAATTCACCCCTCCACTTT. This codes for CAILGSLGNSPLHF.

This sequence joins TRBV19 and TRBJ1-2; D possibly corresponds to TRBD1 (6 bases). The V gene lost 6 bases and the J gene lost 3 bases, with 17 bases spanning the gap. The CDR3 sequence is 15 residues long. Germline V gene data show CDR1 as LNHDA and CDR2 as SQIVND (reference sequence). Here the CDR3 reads CASSRGGTFYYGYTF. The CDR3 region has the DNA TGTGCCAGTAGCCGTGGGGGCACCTTTTACTATGGCTACACCTTC.

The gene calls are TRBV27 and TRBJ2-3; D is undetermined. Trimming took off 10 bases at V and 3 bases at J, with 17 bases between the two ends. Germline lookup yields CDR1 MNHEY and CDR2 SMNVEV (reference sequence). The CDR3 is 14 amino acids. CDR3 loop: CATTASPTTDTQYF. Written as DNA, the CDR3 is TGTGCCACCACGGCCAGTCCGACTACAGATACGCAGTATTTT.

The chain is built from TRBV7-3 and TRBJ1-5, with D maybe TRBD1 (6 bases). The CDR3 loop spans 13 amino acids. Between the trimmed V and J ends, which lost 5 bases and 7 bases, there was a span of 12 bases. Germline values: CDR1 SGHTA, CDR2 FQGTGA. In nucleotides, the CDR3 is TGTGCCAGCAGCGTACAGGGTGGGCAGCCCCAGCATTTT. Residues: CASSVQGGQPQHF.

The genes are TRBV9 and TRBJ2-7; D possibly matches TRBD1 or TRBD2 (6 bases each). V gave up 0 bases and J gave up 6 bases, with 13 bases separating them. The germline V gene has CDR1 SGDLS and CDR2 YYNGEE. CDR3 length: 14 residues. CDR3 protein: CASSVDGGSGEQYF. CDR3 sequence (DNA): TGTGCCAGCAGCGTAGACGGGGGCAGTGGCGAGCAGTACTTC.

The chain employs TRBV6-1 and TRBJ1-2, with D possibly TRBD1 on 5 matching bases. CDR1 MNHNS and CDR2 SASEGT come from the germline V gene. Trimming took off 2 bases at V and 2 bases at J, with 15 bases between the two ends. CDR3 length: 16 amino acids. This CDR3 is CASSELTANRNYGYTF. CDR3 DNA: TGTGCCAGCAGTGAACTGACAGCCAACAGGAACTATGGCTACACCTTC.

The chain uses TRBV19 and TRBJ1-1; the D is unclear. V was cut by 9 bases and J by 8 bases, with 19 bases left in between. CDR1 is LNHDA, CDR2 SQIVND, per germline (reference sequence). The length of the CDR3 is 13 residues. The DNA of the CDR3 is TGTGCCAGGATGGAGACAAGAACGCCCGAAGCTTTCTTT. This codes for CARMETRTPEAFF. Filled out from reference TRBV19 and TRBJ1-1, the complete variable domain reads DGGITQSPKYLFRKEGQNVTLSCEQNLNHDAMYWYRQDPGQGLRLIYYSQIVNDFQKGDIAEGYSVSREKKESFPLTVTSAQKNPTAFYLCARMETRTPEAFFGQGTRLTVV.

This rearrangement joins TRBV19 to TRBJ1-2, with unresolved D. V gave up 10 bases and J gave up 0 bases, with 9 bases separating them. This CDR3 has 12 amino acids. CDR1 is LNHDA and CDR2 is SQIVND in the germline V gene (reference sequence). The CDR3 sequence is CATGRANYGYTF. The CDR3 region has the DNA TGTGCCACCGGACGGGCTAACTATGGCTACACCTTC.

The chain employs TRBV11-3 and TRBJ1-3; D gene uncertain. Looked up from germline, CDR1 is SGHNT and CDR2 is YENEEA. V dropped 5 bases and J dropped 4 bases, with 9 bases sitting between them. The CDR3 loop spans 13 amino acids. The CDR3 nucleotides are TGTGCCAGCAGCACGGGCGTGGGAAACACCATATATTTT. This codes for CASSTGVGNTIYF.

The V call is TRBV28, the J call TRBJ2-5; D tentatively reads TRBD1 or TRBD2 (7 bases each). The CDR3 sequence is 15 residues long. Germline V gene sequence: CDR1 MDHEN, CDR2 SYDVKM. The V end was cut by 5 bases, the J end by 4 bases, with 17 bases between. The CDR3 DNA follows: TGTGCCAGCAGTCTCTCAGGGGGGGAAACAGAGACCCAGTACTTC. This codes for CASSLSGGETETQYF.

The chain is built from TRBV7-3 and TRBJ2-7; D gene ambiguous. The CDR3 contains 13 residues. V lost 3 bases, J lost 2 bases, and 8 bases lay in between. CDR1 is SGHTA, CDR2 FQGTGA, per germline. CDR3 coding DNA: TGTGCCAGCAGCTTGTACGACACCTACGAGCAGTACTTC. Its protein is CASSLYDTYEQYF.

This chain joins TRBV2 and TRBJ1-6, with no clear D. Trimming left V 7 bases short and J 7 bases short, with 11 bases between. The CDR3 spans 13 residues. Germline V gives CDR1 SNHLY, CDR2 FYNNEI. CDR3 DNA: TGTGCCAGCATCGCGGAGATCAATTCACCCCTCCACTTT. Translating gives CASIAEINSPLHF.

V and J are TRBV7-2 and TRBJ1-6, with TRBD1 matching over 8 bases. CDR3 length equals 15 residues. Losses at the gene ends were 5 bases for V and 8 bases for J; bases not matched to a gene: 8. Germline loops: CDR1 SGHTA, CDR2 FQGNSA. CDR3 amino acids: CASSAQTGADSPLHF. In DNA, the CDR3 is TGTGCCAGCAGCGCCCAGACAGGGGCTGATTCACCCCTCCACTTT.

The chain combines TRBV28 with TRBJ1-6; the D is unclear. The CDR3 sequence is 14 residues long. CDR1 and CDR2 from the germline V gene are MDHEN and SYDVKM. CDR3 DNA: TGTGTTGTAGCAAGACGCTCCTATAATTCACCCCTCCACTTT. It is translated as CVVARRSYNSPLHF.

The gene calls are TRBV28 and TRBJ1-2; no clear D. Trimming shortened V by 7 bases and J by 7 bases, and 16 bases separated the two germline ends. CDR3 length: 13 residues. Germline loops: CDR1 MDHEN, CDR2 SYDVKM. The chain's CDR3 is CASTGKVVGGYTF. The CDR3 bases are TGTGCCAGCACGGGGAAGGTGGTAGGTGGCTACACCTTC.

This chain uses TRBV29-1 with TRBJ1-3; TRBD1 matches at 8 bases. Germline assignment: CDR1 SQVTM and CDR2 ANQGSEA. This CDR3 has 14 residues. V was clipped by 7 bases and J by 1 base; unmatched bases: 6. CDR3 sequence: CSAGQGGSGNTIYF. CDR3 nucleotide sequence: TGCAGCGCTGGACAGGGAGGTTCTGGAAACACCATATATTTT. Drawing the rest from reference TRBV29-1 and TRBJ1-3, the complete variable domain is SAVISQKPSRDICQRGTSLTIQCQVDSQVTMMFWYRQQPGQSLTLIATANQGSEATYESGFVIDKFPISRPNLTFSTLTVSNMSPEDSSIYLCSAGQGGSGNTIYFGEGSWLTVV.

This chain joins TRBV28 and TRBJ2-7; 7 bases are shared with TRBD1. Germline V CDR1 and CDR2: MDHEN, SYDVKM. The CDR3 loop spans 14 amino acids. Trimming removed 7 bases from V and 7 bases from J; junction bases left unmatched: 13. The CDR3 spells CASKLPTGVVEQYF. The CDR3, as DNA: TGTGCCAGCAAACTACCCACAGGGGTTGTGGAGCAGTACTTC.

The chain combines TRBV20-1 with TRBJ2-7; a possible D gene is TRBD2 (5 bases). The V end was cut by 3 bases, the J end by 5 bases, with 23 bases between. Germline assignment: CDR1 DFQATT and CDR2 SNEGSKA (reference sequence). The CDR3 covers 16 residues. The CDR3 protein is CSASLLGRDTAHEQYF. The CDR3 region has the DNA TGCAGTGCTAGTCTACTCGGCCGGGATACTGCCCACGAGCAGTACTTC.

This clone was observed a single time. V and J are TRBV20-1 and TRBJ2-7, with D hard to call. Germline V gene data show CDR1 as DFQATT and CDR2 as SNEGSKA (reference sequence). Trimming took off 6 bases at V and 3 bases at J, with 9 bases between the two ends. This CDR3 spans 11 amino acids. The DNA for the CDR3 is TGCAGTGCCCAAGACAACTACGAGCAGTACTTC. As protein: CSAQDNYEQYF.

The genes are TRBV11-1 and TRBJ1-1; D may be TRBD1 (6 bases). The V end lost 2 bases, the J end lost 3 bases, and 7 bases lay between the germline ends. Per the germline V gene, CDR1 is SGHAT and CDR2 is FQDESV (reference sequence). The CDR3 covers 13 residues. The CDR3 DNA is TGTGCCAGCAGCTTAAACAGGGACACTGAAGCTTTCTTT. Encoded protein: CASSLNRDTEAFF.

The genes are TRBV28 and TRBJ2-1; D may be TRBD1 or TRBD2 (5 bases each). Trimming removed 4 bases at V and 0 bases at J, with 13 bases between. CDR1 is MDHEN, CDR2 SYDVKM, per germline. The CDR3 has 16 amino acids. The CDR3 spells CASSSGDGSSYNEQFF. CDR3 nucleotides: TGTGCCAGCAGTTCCGGGGACGGCAGCTCCTACAATGAGCAGTTCTTC.

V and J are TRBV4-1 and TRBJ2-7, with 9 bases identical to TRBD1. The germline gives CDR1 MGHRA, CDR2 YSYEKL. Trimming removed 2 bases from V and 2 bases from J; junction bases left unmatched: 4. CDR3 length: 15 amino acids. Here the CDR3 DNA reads TGCGCCAGCAGCCAACCAGGGACAGGGCCCTACGAGCAGTACTTC. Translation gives CASSQPGTGPYEQYF.

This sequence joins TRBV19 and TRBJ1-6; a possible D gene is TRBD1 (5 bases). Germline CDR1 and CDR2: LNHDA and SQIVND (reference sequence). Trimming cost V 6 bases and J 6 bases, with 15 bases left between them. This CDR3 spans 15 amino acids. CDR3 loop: CASSGSSGTNSPLHF. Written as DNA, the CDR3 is TGTGCCAGTAGCGGGTCGTCAGGGACTAATTCACCCCTCCACTTT.

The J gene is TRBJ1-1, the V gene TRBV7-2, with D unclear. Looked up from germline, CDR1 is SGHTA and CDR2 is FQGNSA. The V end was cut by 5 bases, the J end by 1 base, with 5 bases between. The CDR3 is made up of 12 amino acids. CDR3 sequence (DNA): TGTGCCAGCAGCACCGAGAACACTGAAGCTTTCTTT. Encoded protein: CASSTENTEAFF.

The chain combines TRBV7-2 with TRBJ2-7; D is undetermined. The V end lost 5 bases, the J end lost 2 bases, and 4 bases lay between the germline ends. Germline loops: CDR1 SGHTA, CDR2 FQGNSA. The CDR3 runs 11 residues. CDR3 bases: TGTGCCAGCAGCGGTCCCTACGAGCAGTACTTC. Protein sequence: CASSGPYEQYF.

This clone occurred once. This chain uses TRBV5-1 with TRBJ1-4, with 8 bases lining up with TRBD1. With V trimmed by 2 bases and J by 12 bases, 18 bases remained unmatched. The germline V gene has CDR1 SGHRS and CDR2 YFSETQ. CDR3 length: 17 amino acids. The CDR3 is CASSFLMLRQGLEELFF. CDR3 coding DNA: TGCGCCAGCAGCTTTTTAATGTTGAGACAGGGGTTAGAGGAACTGTTTTTT.

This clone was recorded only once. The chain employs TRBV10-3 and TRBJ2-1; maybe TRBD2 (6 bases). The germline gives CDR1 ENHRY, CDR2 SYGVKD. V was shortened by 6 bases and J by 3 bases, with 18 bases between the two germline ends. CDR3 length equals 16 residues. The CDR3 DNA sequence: TGTGCCATCAGCCCTGGACGCGGGGACGGCTACAATGAGCAGTTCTTC. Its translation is CAISPGRGDGYNEQFF.

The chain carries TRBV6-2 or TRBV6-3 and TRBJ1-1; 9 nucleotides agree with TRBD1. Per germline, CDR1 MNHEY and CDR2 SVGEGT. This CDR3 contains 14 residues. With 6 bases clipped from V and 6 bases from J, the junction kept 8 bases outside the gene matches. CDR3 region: CASSRTGTGPEAFF. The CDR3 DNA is TGTGCCAGCAGCCGGACCGGGACAGGGCCTGAAGCTTTCTTT.

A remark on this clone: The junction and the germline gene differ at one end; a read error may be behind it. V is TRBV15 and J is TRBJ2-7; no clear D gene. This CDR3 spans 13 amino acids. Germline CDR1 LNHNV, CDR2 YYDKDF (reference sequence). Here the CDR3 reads CATSREVEYEQYF. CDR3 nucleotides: TGTGCCACCAGCCGAGAGGTAGAATACGAGCAGTACTTC.

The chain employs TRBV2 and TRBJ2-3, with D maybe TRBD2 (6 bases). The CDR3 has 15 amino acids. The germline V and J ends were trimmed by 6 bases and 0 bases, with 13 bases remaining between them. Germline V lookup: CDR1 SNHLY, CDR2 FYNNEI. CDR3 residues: CASRGGTASTDTQYF. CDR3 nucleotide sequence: TGTGCCAGCAGGGGCGGGACGGCTAGCACAGATACGCAGTATTTT.